This T cell receptor beta chain was sequenced for a study of Graves' ophthalmopathy and Graves' hyperthyroidism (dated by TCRdb to the late 2010s). As for the study more broadly: Peripheral blood was collected at initial diagnosis, prior to any treatment. The study used signatures of the TCR beta repertoire to tell Graves' ophthalmopathy apart from Graves' hyperthyroidism and to predict which patients would progress to ophthalmopathy. In total, approximately 130 blood samples were TCR-sequenced: approximately 40 ophthalmopathy, roughly 77 hyperthyroidism and some 17 hyperthyroidism-to-ophthalmopathy patients. To explore V-J signatures distinguishing ophthalmopathy from hyperthyroidism, a discovery set of about 99 patients (roughly 44 ophthalmopathy, over 55 stable hyperthyroidism) was enrolled. An independent validation cohort comprised about 20 hyperthyroidism patients and around 16 patients who later progressed from hyperthyroidism to ophthalmopathy. In roughly 6 hyperthyroidism patients, the T-cell repertoire of thyroid tissue was compared with the T-cell repertoire of blood. Once sampling was done, hyperthyroidism patients were given methimazole at a starting dose of 30 mg daily, while ophthalmopathy patients were given high-dose intravenous methylprednisolone. For training and testing, the 100 or so patients in the discovery cohort were randomly divided in a 7:3 ratio.

Note on this clonotype: Which antigen it targets is not known. No base qualities exist here, and no much larger clone lies one base off it.

Hyperthyroidism was defined as stable when no progression to ophthalmopathy occurred within 18 months of follow-up. Hyperthyroidism patients were newly diagnosed, were aged 18 to 65 years, and had a disease duration under 2 months. Patients were excluded if they had other autoimmune diseases, uncontrolled infections, pregnancy or lactation. Clinical symptoms, serum thyroxine, TRAb, thyroid ultrasound and orbital computed tomography formed the basis of the diagnosis. Ficoll-Paque density gradient centrifugation was used to isolate PBMCs from about 9.4 ml of fresh peripheral blood. Total RNA was extracted using Trizol reagent, and RNA quality was checked on an Agilent 2100 Bioanalyzer. CDR1 LNHDA and CDR2 SQIVND were looked up in the germline V gene (reference sequence). The CDR3 covers 14 residues, taking in both the cysteine and the phenylalanine. The retained sequence is limited to the CDR3, 42 bases, with the frame set at the first base. The germline ends are 16 bases apart after V is trimmed by 5 bases and J by 5 bases.

The full study reports these points: Ophthalmopathy was separated from stable hyperthyroidism by the 13-signature model with 85% to 90% sensitivity and less than 82% specificity in cross-validation and with 80%/75% in the test set. Sample size was not statistically predetermined, and group allocation was not concealed from the investigators. Most expanded thyroid clonotypes with frequency above 0.001 were also detected in blood, suggesting blood repertoires may reflect the thyroid immune response. In validation, the model predicted ophthalmopathy progression with about 70% sensitivity and approximately 78% specificity; roughly 12 predicted patients were CT-confirmed with GO in a median of around 6.5 months.

For repertoire sequencing, TCR beta CDR3 regions were amplified from RNA transcripts. A first-round RT-PCR used HTBI primers with the Qiagen OneStep RT-PCR kit, followed by a second-round multiplex PCR, size selection and purification. Libraries were sequenced on an Illumina HiSeq2000 using paired-end 100 bp reads. The original pipeline was this. SOAPnuke was used to process the reads, removing any read that contained adapters or uncalled bases, had a mean Phred below 15, or lacked an exact match to the constant primer or identifier. High-quality paired reads were merged with COPE v1.2.5. Clonotypes were defined as unique nucleotide sequences and were aligned to IMGT TRB V, D and J references using MiTCR v1.1. Only V-J combinations with frequency above 0.0001 were analysed, covering over 99% of repertoires. A TCR clonal expansion and chaos score per V-J combination was defined as the ratio of F50 clonal expansion to chaos observed in the TCRdist matrix. Welch's t-statistics and random forest were used to narrow the features down to 13 V-J combinations, which were then fed into a naive Bayes classifier. The Morisita-Horn index was used to measure how similar the thyroid and blood repertoires were. TCRdb handled the public reads itself, with Q25 trimming in fastp and clone calling in MiXCR, and kept productive beta chains. Every CDR3 protein is listed once, alongside the most common genes and DNA of its rows. It is TCRdb's table, rather than the study itself, that gives the V and J calls and clone size. The sample data list about 380,000 distinct CDR3 sequences, and roughly 14% of these were observed just once. Roughly 7% of the sample is held by the ten biggest clonotypes.

The chain uses TRBV19 and TRBJ2-7; the D gene is tentatively TRBD1 or TRBD2, each matching 5 bases. Sample: peripheral blood. This receptor was taken from a woman in her late teens or twenties with stable Graves' hyperthyroidism. Donor details come from another sample of the same person, matched by shared clones. The DNA sequence is TGTGCCAGTAGTTTCCTCGGGACCCTCGACGAGCAGTACTTC. Translated, it gives CASSFLGTLDEQYF.